These T cell receptor beta chains were read from a single sample in a study of T cells expressing NK-cell markers. TCRdb reprocessed the 5' RACE reads, with one entry per CDR3 protein and no DNA. This sample carries about 160,000 distinct CDR3 sequences, with about a fifth going to the ten biggest clones. The sample consisted of blood T cells: a sorted CD56 or NKG2C T cell subset, CD4+ or CD8+ T cells, or bulk PBMC T cells (not recorded which). Receptor source: a woman aged 18 to 75 in good health. Both conserved end residues are part of each CDR3. Fields, in order: J gene, V gene, CDR3 protein.

>TRBJ1-2|TRBV12-3/TRBV12-4
CASRPPGQALYGYTF
>TRBJ2-3|TRBV2
CASKVLPETMGDTQYF
>TRBJ2-3|TRBV27
CASSLSTSGGDTQYF
>TRBJ2-3|TRBV9
CASSEAGGPGDTQYF
>TRBJ2-6|TRBV20-1
CSARESPGANVLTF
>TRBJ2-7|TRBV7-2
CASSLQGRRYEQYF
>TRBJ2-4|TRBV7-2
CASGWEGGNIQYF
>TRBJ2-7|TRBV12-3/TRBV12-4
CASSKQVSYEQYF
>TRBJ2-6|TRBV6-5
CASSYSRTSGANVLTF
>TRBJ2-7|TRBV9
CASSVGSRGPYEQYF
>TRBJ1-5|TRBV18
CASSNLYQPQHF
>TRBJ2-3|TRBV10-3
CAIGTESTDTQYF
>TRBJ2-1|TRBV6-4
CASSGTSGSYNEQFF
>TRBJ2-3|TRBV7-8
CASSLDAGGEDTQYF
>TRBJ2-1|TRBV11-2
CASSSQLRDRYNEQFF
>TRBJ2-7|TRBV7-2
CASSSGQYTYEQYF
>TRBJ2-7|TRBV20-1
CSASASGSLYEQYF
>TRBJ2-7|TRBV5-1
CASSSGTGDYEQYF
>TRBJ2-1|TRBV7-8
CASSLVGLGDEQFF
>TRBJ2-7|TRBV7-3
CASSFGGAYEQYF
>TRBJ2-1|TRBV6-1
CASVRGLLAGVYNEQFF
>TRBJ2-5|TRBV4-1
CASSQDLGTGQETQYF